This T cell receptor (beta chain) was recorded in a study of CD8 T cells in Susac syndrome. This CDR3 region has 13 residues. Germline CDR1 is SGHKS and CDR2 is YYEKEE (reference sequence). Trimming took 4 bases from V and 7 from J, leaving 15 bases between them. Bulk CD8+ and CD4+ cells came from magnetic negative isolation; CD8+ TEMRA by FACS. With random hexamers, reverse transcription was performed on about 0.45 to 1 ug of RNA. immunoSEQ multiplex PCR amplified TCR beta CDR3 across 54 Vbeta, 13 Jbeta. TCRdb independently ran MiXCR on the immunoSEQ multiplex PCR reads; one entry per CDR3 protein. Of hundreds of thousands of distinct CDR3 sequences detected, about 94% appear once; the ten largest clones hold roughly 0.07%.

The V gene is TRBV5-5, the J gene TRBJ2-7; D may match TRBD1 or TRBD2 (5 bases each). The sequencing sample was made of CD4+ T cells from PBMCs. The source of this sequence is a human donor with multiple sclerosis. DNA of the CDR3: TGTGCCAGCAGCATGACCGGGACGGCTGAGCAGTACTTC. Its translation is CASSMTGTAEQYF.